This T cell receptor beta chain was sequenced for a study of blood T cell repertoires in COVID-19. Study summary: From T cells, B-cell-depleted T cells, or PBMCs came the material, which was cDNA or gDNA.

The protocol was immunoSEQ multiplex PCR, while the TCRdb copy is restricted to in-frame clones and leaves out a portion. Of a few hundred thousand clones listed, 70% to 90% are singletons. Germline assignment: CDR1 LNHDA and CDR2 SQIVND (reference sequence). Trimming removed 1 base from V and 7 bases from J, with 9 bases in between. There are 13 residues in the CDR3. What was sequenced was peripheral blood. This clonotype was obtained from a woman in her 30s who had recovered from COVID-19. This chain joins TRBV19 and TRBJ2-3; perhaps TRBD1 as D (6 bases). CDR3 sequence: CASSIGTAYTQYF. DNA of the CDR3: TGTGCCAGTAGTATAGGGACAGCTTATACGCAGTATTTT.